This T cell receptor (beta chain) is drawn from a study of glioma-infiltrating T cells. General observations from the study: CDR3 overlap between tissue and blood was very small.

Concerning this clonotype: No antigen is known for it. This could be a read error, since a much larger clone is one nucleotide away.

Using RNA template, CDR3s of TCR alpha and beta were amplified with iRepertoire arm-PCR. Tissue mRNA or PBMC total RNA, roughly 100-400 ng, went into one-step reverse transcription and amplification. TCRdb recomputed calls from the multiplex PCR reads with MiXCR, one row per CDR3 protein. The table has about 180,000 distinct CDR3 sequences, about 40% seen once. This CDR3 contains 13 residues. The V and J ends lost 5 bases and 4 bases respectively, with 11 bases between them. From germline, CDR1 is DFQATT and CDR2 SNEGSKA (reference sequence). The sequenced sample consisted of glioma tissue, nonneoplastic brain tissue, or PBMCs (not recorded which). The rearrangement joins TRBV20-1 to TRBJ1-4; maybe TRBD1 (5 bases). The receptor's source is a human donor with low-grade glioma or glioblastoma, undergoing nonglioma brain surgery, or in good health (not recorded which). The CDR3 DNA reads as TGCAGTGCTCAGGGACTAGTTAATGAAAAACTGTTTTTT. Protein sequence: CSAQGLVNEKLFF.